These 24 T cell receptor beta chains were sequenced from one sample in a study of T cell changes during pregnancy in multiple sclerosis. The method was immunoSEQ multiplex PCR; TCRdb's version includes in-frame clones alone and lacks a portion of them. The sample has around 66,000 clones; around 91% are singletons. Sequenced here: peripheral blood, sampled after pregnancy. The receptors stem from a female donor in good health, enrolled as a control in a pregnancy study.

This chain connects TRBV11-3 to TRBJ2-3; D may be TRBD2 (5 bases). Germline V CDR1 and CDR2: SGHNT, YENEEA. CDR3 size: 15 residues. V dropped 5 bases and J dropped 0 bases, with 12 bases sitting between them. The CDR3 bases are TGTGCCAGCAGCCCCTCGGGGAGAAGCACAGATACGCAGTATTTT. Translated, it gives CASSPSGRSTDTQYF.

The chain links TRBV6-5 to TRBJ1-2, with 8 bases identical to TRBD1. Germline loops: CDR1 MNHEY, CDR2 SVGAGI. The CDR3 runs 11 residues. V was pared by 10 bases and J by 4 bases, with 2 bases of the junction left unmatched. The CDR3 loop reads CATGQGYGYTF. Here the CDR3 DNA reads TGTGCCACCGGACAGGGCTATGGCTACACCTTC.

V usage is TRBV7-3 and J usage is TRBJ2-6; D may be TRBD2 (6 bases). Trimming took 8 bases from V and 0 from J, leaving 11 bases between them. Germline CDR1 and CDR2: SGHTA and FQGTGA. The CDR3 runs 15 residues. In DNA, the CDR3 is TGTGCCAGCGGAGGGAAGAGCTCTGGGGCCAACGTCCTGACTTTC. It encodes CASGGKSSGANVLTF.

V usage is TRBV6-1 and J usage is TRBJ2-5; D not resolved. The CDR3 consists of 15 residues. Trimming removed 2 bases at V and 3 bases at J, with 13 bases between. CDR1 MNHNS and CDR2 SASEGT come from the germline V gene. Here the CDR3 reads CASSENGPPEETQYF. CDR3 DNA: TGTGCCAGCAGTGAAAATGGGCCCCCCGAAGAGACCCAGTACTTC.

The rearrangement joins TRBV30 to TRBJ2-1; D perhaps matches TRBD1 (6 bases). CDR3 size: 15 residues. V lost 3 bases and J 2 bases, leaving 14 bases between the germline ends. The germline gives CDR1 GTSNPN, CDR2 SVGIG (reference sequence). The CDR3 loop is CAWRSTGDPYNEQFF. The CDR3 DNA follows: TGTGCCTGGAGATCGACAGGAGACCCCTACAATGAGCAGTTCTTC. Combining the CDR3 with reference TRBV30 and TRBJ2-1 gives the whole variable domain SQTIHQWPATLVQPVGSPLSLECTVEGTSNPNLYWYRQAAGRGLQLLFYSVGIGQISSEVPQNLSASRPQDRQFILSSKKLLLSDSGFYLCAWRSTGDPYNEQFFGPGTRLTVL.

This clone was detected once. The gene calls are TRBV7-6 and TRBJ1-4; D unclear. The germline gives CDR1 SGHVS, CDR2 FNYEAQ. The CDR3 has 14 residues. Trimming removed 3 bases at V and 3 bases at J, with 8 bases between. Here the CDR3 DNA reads TGTGCCAGCAGCTTGACAAGACCTAATGAAAAACTGTTTTTT. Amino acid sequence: CASSLTRPNEKLFF.

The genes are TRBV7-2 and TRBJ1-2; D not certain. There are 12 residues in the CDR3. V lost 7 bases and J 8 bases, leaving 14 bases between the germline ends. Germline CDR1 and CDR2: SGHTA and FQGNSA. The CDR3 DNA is TGTGCCAGCAACCAACACGGGAGAGGCTACACCTTC. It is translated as CASNQHGRGYTF.

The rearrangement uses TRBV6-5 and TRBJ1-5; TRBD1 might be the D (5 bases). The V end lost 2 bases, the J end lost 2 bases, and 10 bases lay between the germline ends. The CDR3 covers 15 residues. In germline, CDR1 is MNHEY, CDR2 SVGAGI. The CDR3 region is CASSYGAGRNQPQHF. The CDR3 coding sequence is TGTGCCAGCAGTTACGGGGCAGGGCGCAATCAGCCCCAGCATTTT.

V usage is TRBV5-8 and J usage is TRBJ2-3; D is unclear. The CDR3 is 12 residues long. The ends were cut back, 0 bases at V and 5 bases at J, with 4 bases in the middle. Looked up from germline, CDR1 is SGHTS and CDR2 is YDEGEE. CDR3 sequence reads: CASSLAGDTQYF. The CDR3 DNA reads TGTGCCAGCAGCTTGGCCGGAGATACGCAGTATTTT. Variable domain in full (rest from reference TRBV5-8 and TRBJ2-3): EAGVTQSPTHLIKTRGQQATLRCSPISGHTSVYWYQQALGLGLQFLLWYDEGEERNRGNFPPRFSGRQFPNYSSELNVNALELEDSALYLCASSLAGDTQYFGPGTRLTVL.

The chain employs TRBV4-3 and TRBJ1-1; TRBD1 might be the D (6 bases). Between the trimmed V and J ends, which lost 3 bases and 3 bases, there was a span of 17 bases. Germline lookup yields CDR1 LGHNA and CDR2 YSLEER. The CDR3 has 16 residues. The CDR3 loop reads CASSHLLQGGDTEAFF. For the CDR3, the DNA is TGCGCCAGCAGCCATCTCCTACAAGGGGGGGACACTGAAGCTTTCTTT.

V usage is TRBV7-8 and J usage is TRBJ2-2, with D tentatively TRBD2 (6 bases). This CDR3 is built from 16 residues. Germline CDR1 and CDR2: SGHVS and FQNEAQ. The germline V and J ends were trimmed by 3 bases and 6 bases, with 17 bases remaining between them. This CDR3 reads CASSFTLGGRAGELFF. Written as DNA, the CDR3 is TGTGCCAGCAGCTTTACCTTGGGGGGTAGGGCCGGGGAGCTGTTTTTT.

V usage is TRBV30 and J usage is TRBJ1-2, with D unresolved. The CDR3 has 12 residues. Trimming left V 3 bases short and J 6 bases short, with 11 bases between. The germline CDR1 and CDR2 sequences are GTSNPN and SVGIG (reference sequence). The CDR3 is CAWSYVSDGYTF. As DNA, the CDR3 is TGTGCCTGGAGCTATGTTAGTGATGGCTACACCTTC.

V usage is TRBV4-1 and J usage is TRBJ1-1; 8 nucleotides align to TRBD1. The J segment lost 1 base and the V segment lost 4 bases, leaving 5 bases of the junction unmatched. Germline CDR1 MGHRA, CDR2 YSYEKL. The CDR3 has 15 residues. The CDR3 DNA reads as TGCGCCAGCAGCCTACTGGGGACAGGGAACACTGAAGCTTTCTTT. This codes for CASSLLGTGNTEAFF.

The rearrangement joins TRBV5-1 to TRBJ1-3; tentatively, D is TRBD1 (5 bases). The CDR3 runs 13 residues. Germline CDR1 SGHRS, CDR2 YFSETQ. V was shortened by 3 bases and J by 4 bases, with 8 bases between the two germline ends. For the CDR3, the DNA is TGCGCCAGCAGCTCAGGGTCAGGAAACACCATATATTTT. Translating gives CASSSGSGNTIYF. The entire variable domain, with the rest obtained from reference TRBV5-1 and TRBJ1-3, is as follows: KAGVTQTPRYLIKTRGQQVTLSCSPISGHRSVSWYQQTPGQGLQFLFEYFSETQRNKGNFPGRFSGRQFSNSRSEMNVSTLELGDSALYLCASSSGSGNTIYFGEGSWLTVV.

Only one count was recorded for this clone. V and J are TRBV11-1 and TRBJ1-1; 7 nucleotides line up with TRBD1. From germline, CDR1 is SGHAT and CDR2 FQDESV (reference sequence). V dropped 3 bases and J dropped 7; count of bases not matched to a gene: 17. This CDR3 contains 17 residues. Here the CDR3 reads CASSLRDRSLVGNEAFF. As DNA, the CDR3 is TGTGCCAGCAGCTTGCGGGACAGAAGTTTAGTTGGGAATGAAGCTTTCTTT.

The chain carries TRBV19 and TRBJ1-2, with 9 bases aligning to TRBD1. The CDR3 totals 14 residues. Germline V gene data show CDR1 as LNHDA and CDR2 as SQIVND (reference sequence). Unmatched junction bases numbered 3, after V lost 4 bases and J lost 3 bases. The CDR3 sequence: CASSTGQGHYGYTF. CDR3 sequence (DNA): TGTGCCAGTAGTACCGGACAGGGGCACTATGGCTACACCTTC.

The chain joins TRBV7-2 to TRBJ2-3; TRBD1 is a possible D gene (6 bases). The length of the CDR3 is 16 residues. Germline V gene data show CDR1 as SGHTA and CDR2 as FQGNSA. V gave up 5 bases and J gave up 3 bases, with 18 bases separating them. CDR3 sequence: CASSLTGLSWTDTQYF. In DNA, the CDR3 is TGTGCCAGCAGCCTTACAGGGTTGTCTTGGACAGATACGCAGTATTTT. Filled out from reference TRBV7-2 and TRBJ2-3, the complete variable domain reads GAGVSQSPSNKVTEKGKDVELRCDPISGHTALYWYRQSLGQGLEFLIYFQGNSAPDKSGLPSDRFSAERTGGSVSTLTIQRTQQEDSAVYLCASSLTGLSWTDTQYFGPGTRLTVL.

As DNA, the CDR3 is TGTGCCAGCAGAGATGCTTACTCCGGGGCCAACGTCCTGACTTTC. Translation gives CASRDAYSGANVLTF. The V and J genes are TRBV6-5 and TRBJ2-6, with unresolved D. V was trimmed by 6 bases and J by 4 bases, leaving 13 bases between them. Germline CDR1 reads MNHEY; CDR2 reads SVGAGI. This CDR3 has 15 amino acids.

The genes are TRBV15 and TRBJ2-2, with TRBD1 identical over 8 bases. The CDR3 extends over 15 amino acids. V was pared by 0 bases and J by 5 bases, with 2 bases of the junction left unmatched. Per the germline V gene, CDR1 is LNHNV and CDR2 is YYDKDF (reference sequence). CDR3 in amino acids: CATSRDRGHTGELFF. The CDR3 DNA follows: TGTGCCACCAGCAGAGACAGGGGGCATACCGGGGAGCTGTTTTTT. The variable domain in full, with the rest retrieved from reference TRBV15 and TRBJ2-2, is DAMVIQNPRYQVTQFGKPVTLSCSQTLNHNVMYWYQQKSSQAPKLLFHYYDKDFNNEADTPDNFQSRRPNTSFCFLDIRSPGLGDTAMYLCATSRDRGHTGELFFGEGSRLTVL.

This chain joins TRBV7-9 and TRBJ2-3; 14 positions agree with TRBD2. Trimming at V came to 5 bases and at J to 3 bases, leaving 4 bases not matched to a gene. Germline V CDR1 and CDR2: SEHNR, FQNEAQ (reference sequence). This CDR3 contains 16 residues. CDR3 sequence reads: CASSTTSGGATDTQYF. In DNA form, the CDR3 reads TGTGCCAGCAGCACGACTAGCGGGGGGGCAACAGATACGCAGTATTTT.

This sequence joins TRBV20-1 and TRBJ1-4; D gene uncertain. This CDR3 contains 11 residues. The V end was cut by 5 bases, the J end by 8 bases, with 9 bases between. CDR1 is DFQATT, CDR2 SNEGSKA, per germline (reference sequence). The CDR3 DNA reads TGCAGTGCTCGGGAGACCGAAAAACTGTTTTTT. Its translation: CSARETEKLFF.

CDR3: CASSLVAGDQETQYF. The CDR3 nucleotides read TGTGCCAGCAGCTTAGTTGCAGGGGACCAAGAGACCCAGTACTTC. This chain connects TRBV7-9 to TRBJ2-5; D possibly corresponds to TRBD1 (6 bases). Trimming removed 1 base from V and 0 bases from J, with 9 bases in between. The CDR3 sequence is 15 residues long. Germline CDR1 and CDR2: SEHNR and FQNEAQ (reference sequence).

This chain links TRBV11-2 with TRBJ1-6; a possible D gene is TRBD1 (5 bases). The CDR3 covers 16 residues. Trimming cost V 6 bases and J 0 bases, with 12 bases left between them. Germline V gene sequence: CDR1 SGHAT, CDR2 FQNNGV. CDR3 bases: TGTGCCAGCAGTTCCTCAAGGGGCTCCTATAATTCACCCCTCCACTTT. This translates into CASSSSRGSYNSPLHF.

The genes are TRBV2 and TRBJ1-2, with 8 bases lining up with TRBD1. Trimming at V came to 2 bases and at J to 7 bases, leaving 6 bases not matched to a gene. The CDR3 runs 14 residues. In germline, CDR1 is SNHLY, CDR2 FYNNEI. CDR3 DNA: TGTGCCAGCAGTGAACAGGGGGCGTTTGGTGGCTACACCTTC. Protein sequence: CASSEQGAFGGYTF. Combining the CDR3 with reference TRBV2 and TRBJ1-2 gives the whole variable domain EPEVTQTPSHQVTQMGQEVILRCVPISNHLYFYWYRQILGQKVEFLVSFYNNEISEKSEIFDDQFSVERPDGSNFTLKIRSTKLEDSAMYFCASSEQGAFGGYTFGSGTRLTVV.